These T cell receptor beta chains were read from a single sample in a study of Ad26.COV2.S vaccination and SARS-CoV-2 variants. Profiling relied on immunoSEQ multiplex PCR, and the TCRdb table lists in-frame clones only, not all of them. The repertoire holds some 410,000 clones, with 92% as singletons. The sample here was peripheral blood, taken in a trial of Ad26.COV2.S vaccine versus placebo. Source of these receptors: a person aged 18-60 years who received the Ad26.COV2.S COVID-19 vaccine or a placebo. CDR3s include the opening cysteine and the closing phenylalanine or tryptophan. The order of the fields is J gene, D gene, clone size, V gene, CDR3 DNA, CDR3 protein. A D gene is named only where the DNA matches it firmly. Only part of the rows carry a size: once, few, many, or a class if the clone is expanded.

>TRBJ2-7|NA|NA|TRBV30
TGTGCCTGGAGTGTACTATCAGCCTCCTCCCGCTCCTACGAGCAGTACTTC
CAWSVLSASSRSYEQYF
>TRBJ2-1|NA|NA|TRBV10-1
TGCGCCAGCAGTGAGTCGGGGACTGAGCAGTTCTTC
CASSESGTEQFF
>TRBJ1-4|TRBD1|NA|TRBV7-2
TGTGCCAGCAGCCCCGGGACAGTAATCGGAAAACTGTTTTTT
CASSPGTVIGKLFF
>TRBJ2-7|NA|NA|TRBV11-2
TGTGCCAGCAGCTCCACAGGCGAGCAGTACTTC
CASSSTGEQYF
>TRBJ2-4|TRBD1|NA|TRBV19
TGTGCCAGTAGTATAAGCGGTCGGGACAGGGGGACCAAAAACATTCAGTACTTC
CASSISGRDRGTKNIQYF
>TRBJ2-3|NA|NA|TRBV27
TGTGCCAGCAGTTCTCCGCCAGGAGATACGCAGTATTTT
CASSSPPGDTQYF
>TRBJ2-7|NA|NA|TRBV27
TGTGCCAGCAGAGCTAACGGGCCCCTCTACGAGCAGTACTTC
CASRANGPLYEQYF
>TRBJ2-2|NA|NA|TRBV28
TGTGCCAGCAGTTTATTTGGAAGTAGGGAGCTGTTTTTT
CASSLFGSRELFF
>TRBJ2-3|NA|NA|TRBV6-7
TGTGCCAGCAGTCAACCGGGCTCTTCTAGCACAGATACGCAGTATTTT
CASSQPGSSSTDTQYF
>TRBJ2-7|TRBD2|once|TRBV4-3
TGCGCCAGCAGCCAACCAAGAATACCGGGACTAGCGGGGGGAGAATACGAGCAGTACTTC
CASSQPRIPGLAGGEYEQYF
>TRBJ1-2|NA|NA|TRBV28
TGTGCCAGCAGTCTGGGGGGGTCGAACTATGGCTACACCTTC
CASSLGGSNYGYTF
>TRBJ1-6|TRBD1|NA|TRBV28
TGTGCCAGCAGGATGGGACAGGTTAATTCACCCCTCCACTTT
CASRMGQVNSPLHF
>TRBJ2-5|NA|NA|TRBV24-1
TGTGCCACCAGTGATGGGACTCGTGGGGGAGAGACCCAGTACTTC
CATSDGTRGGETQYF
>TRBJ2-2|NA|NA|TRBV18
TGTGCCAGCAGGACAGCGGGGACCGGGGAGCTGTTTTTT
CASRTAGTGELFF
>TRBJ2-7|NA|once|TRBV29-1
TGCAGCGTTGCCGGTTGGGAGACCTACGAGCAGTACTTC
CSVAGWETYEQYF
>TRBJ2-6|NA|NA|TRBV28
TGTGCCGTGGCGGAAGAACCTTCTGGGGCCAACGTCCTGACTTTC
CAVAEEPSGANVLTF